The clone carrying this T cell receptor beta chain was detected ten times or more. Its cognate antigen is unknown. This record comes from a study of regulatory T cells in long-lasting Graves disease. Study-level points and caveats: Persistent patients shared more public clonotypes (approximately 2,500) than new patients (roughly 970).

CDR3 regions were amplified by Arm-PCR using iRepertoire HTBI primers to build TCR beta libraries. One entry per CDR3 protein, called by TCRdb with MiXCR from the multiplex PCR reads. The sample lists about 620,000 distinct CDR3 sequences; less than 20% were seen once. Specified time point: newly diagnosed GD, antithyroid drugs for less than 3 months. PBMCs were the source of the RNA used for TCR sequencing. The same data also contributed to another study, on T cells in Graves' hyperthyroidism and ophthalmopathy. That work contributes: It was considered stable Graves' hyperthyroidism when ophthalmopathy did not progress within 18 months.

The sequenced sample was peripheral blood mononuclear cells (PBMCs), obtained at new diagnosis, from a patient treated with antithyroid drugs. This TCR was sampled from a woman aged 25-40 years with Graves disease.

The CDR3 spells CASTSPGQGRWGAEAFF. The DNA for the CDR3 is TGTGCCAGCACAAGTCCGGGACAGGGCCGCTGGGGGGCTGAAGCTTTCTTT. This chain joins TRBV28 and TRBJ1-1; TRBD1 agrees at 9 bases. The junction had 18 bases not matched to a gene; V was cut back by 7 bases and J by 6 bases. Per the germline V gene, CDR1 is MDHEN and CDR2 is SYDVKM. This CDR3 is 17 amino acids long.